The following is a TCR beta chain sequence with its context. The antigen remains undetermined. The CDR3 is made up of 15 amino acids. Per the germline V gene, CDR1 is MNHEY and CDR2 is SVGAGI. Trimming pared 0 bases from V and 1 base from J, leaving 9 bases between. It was cDNA, reverse transcribed from extracted RNA, that served as the sequencing template. Assay used: immunoSEQ multiplex PCR; TCRdb lists only in-frame clones, some missing. This sample has 200,000 to 250,000 clones; approximately 70% occur once, and the top ten carry 0.95% to 1.5%. This sample is part of a study of CD8+ T cells in alopecia areata. The overall study: Scalp area affected, as a percentage, set the severity score of treated patients.

Study results and caveats: Mice gave a clearer picture of TCR sharing than patients did, possibly for HLA-related reasons. Greater clonality was observed in lesional scalp samples, especially alopecia totalis/universalis, versus normal scalp.

The treatment: oral pan-JAK inhibitor, 5-10 mg twice daily. Researchers gathered lesional scalp punch biopsies and peripheral blood from patients with alopecia areata. Sequenced here: CD4+ T cells sorted from blood, sampled at roughly week 45, from a patient treated with tofacitinib. This sequence was found in a human donor with alopecia areata. The chain uses TRBV6-5 and TRBJ2-5; perhaps TRBD2 as D (5 bases). The CDR3 coding sequence is TGTGCCAGCAGTTACTCGGGAGTCTTCCAAGAGACCCAGTACTTC. Amino acids: CASSYSGVFQETQYF.